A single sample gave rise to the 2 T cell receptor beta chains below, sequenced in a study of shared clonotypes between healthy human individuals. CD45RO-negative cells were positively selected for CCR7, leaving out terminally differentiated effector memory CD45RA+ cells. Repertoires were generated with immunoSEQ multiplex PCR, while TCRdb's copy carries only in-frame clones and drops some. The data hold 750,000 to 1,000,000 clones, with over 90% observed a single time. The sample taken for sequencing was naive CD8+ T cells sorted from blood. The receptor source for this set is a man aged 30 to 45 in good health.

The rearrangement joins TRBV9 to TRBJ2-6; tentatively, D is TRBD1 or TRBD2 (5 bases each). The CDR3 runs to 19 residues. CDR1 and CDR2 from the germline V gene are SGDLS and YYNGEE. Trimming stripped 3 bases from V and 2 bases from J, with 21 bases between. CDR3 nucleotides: TGTGCCAGCAGCGATGCGGCTTTTATTCGGGACCCTGGGGCCAACGTCCTGACTTTC. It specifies CASSDAAFIRDPGANVLTF. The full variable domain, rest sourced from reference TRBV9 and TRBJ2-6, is DSGVTQTPKHLITATGQRVTLRCSPRSGDLSVYWYQQSLDQGLQFLIQYYNGEERAKGNILERFSAQQFPDLHSELNLSSLELGDSALYFCASSDAAFIRDPGANVLTFGAGSRLTVL.

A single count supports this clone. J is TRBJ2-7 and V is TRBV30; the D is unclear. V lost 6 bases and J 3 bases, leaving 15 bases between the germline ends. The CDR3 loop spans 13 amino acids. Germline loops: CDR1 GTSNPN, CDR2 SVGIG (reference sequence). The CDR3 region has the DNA TGTGCCTGCATAGGAACACCAAACTACGAGCAGTACTTC. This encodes CACIGTPNYEQYF. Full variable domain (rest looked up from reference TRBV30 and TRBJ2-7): SQTIHQWPATLVQPVGSPLSLECTVEGTSNPNLYWYRQAAGRGLQLLFYSVGIGQISSEVPQNLSASRPQDRQFILSSKKLLLSDSGFYLCACIGTPNYEQYFGPGTRLTVT.